One sample yielded the 32 T cell receptor beta chains listed below, sequenced in a study of cytomegalovirus exposure and HLA in healthy donors. Use of 60 Vbeta and 13 Jbeta primers characterized the PCR. Here immunoSEQ multiplex PCR was the method, and the copy in TCRdb shows in-frame clones only, minus some. The sample consists of 95,000 to 150,000 clones, 65% to 90% of them appearing once. Sequencing used PBMCs. The receptor source for this set is a man under 40 in good health and CMV-seronegative.

The rearrangement links TRBV5-4 to TRBJ1-2, with 9 bases identical to TRBD1. The trim removed 4 bases at V and 5 bases at J, leaving 9 bases unmatched. Germline CDR1 is SGHNT and CDR2 is YYREEE (reference sequence). CDR3 length equals 15 residues. CDR3 DNA sequence: TGTGCCAGCAGCGGGCTGGACAGGGGAATTTATGGCTACACCTTC. Translating it yields CASSGLDRGIYGYTF.

The chain joins TRBV19 to TRBJ2-3; TRBD2 matches 9 bases. CDR1 is LNHDA and CDR2 is SQIVND in the germline V gene (reference sequence). The CDR3 is 14 residues long. V was clipped by 7 bases and J by 2 bases; unmatched bases: 4. In DNA form, the CDR3 reads TGTGCCAGTAACGAGCGGGGGGACACAGATACGCAGTATTTT. It translates to CASNERGDTDTQYF.

The chain is built from TRBV6-5 and TRBJ1-2; D possibly corresponds to TRBD1 (6 bases). Trimming stripped 2 bases from V and 4 bases from J, with 14 bases between. CDR3 length: 15 residues. The germline V gene encodes CDR1 MNHEY and CDR2 SVGAGI. The CDR3: CASSYLPGDGYGYTF. For the CDR3, the DNA is TGTGCCAGCAGTTACCTGCCAGGGGACGGCTATGGCTACACCTTC.

This chain connects TRBV7-2 to TRBJ1-2, with D possibly matching TRBD1 (6 bases). V lost 5 bases and J 0 bases, leaving 10 bases between the germline ends. Per the germline V gene, CDR1 is SGHTA and CDR2 is FQGNSA. The CDR3 is made up of 14 amino acids. The CDR3 is CASSPDRTNYGYTF. As DNA, the CDR3 is TGTGCCAGCAGCCCTGACAGGACTAACTATGGCTACACCTTC.

V and J are TRBV29-1 and TRBJ1-1; 7 bases are shared with TRBD1. The germline gives CDR1 SQVTM, CDR2 ANQGSEA. The CDR3 runs to 13 residues. The V and J ends lost 6 bases and 1 base, in that order; junction bases with no gene match: 5. CDR3 DNA: TGCAGCGTAGACAGGGCGGGGAACACTGAAGCTTTCTTT. This encodes CSVDRAGNTEAFF.

The chain recombines TRBV7-6 with TRBJ1-4; weak D call: TRBD1 (5 bases). Germline V gene lookup returns CDR1 SGHVS and CDR2 FNYEAQ. The V end lost 5 bases, the J end lost 2 bases, and 18 bases lay between the germline ends. The CDR3 has 17 residues. This CDR3 reads CASSPGDSGLTNEKLFF. The CDR3 DNA reads as TGTGCCAGCAGCCCCGGGGACTCGGGATTGACTAATGAAAAACTGTTTTTT.

V is TRBV9 and J is TRBJ1-2, with D perhaps TRBD1 (5 bases). Germline V gives CDR1 SGDLS, CDR2 YYNGEE. The V end lost 0 bases, the J end lost 4 bases, and 10 bases lay between the germline ends. The CDR3 totals 14 residues. The CDR3 DNA reads TGTGCCAGCAGCGTAGATGGGGGGAGCTATGGCTACACCTTC. This sequence encodes CASSVDGGSYGYTF.

The chain couples TRBV19 to TRBJ2-1; TRBD2 agrees at 7 bases. CDR1 is LNHDA, CDR2 SQIVND, per germline (reference sequence). Germline trimming cut 3 bases from V and 4 bases from J; bases unmatched to any gene: 9. The CDR3 runs 16 residues. CDR3: CASSILGGGPYNEQFF. The DNA of the CDR3 is TGTGCCAGTAGTATCCTCGGCGGGGGACCTTACAATGAGCAGTTCTTC.

This clone was found once. The rearrangement uses TRBV4-2 and TRBJ1-5; D is unclear. Trimming left V 0 bases short and J 5 bases short, with 5 bases between. Per the germline V gene, CDR1 is LGHNA and CDR2 is YNFKEQ. The CDR3 is made up of 13 amino acids. The CDR3 DNA is TGTGCCAGCAGCCAAGAAACAGATCAGCCCCAGCATTTT. This codes for CASSQETDQPQHF.

This clone showed up just once. The chain recombines TRBV9 with TRBJ2-2; TRBD1 matches 10 bases. Trimming took 3 bases from V and 13 from J; bases not matched to a gene: 18. This CDR3 contains 17 residues. Per germline, CDR1 SGDLS and CDR2 YYNGEE. The CDR3 sequence is CASSEETGGGSGDGLFF. In nucleotides, the CDR3 is TGTGCCAGCAGCGAAGAGACAGGGGGCGGCTCCGGGGATGGGCTGTTTTTT.

The V and J genes are TRBV28 and TRBJ1-5, with D tentatively TRBD1 (6 bases). Looked up from germline, CDR1 is MDHEN and CDR2 is SYDVKM. This CDR3 comprises 14 residues. Trimming stripped 3 bases from V and 3 bases from J, with 9 bases between. The CDR3 loop is CASSFGQPNQPQHF. The CDR3 DNA is TGTGCCAGCAGTTTTGGACAGCCCAATCAGCCCCAGCATTTT. Drawing the rest from reference TRBV28 and TRBJ1-5, the complete variable domain is DVKVTQSSRYLVKRTGEKVFLECVQDMDHENMFWYRQDPGLGLRLIYFSYDVKMKEKGDIPEGYSVSREKKERFSLILESASTNQTSMYLCASSFGQPNQPQHFGDGTRLSIL.

This rearrangement joins TRBV2 to TRBJ2-1, with 9 bases that match TRBD2. With V trimmed by 5 bases and J by 10 bases, 6 bases remained unmatched. CDR1 and CDR2 (germline): SNHLY, FYNNEI. The CDR3 covers 13 residues. The CDR3 protein is CASSTERGAEQFF. The CDR3, as DNA: TGTGCCAGCAGTACGGAGCGGGGGGCCGAGCAGTTCTTC.

This clone occurred a few times. The rearrangement links TRBV7-9 to TRBJ2-7; the match to TRBD1 covers 7 bases. With V trimmed by 3 bases and J by 4 bases, 3 bases remained unmatched. Germline V CDR1 and CDR2: SEHNR, FQNEAQ (reference sequence). This CDR3 spans 13 amino acids. This chain's CDR3 is CASSFSGGYEQYF. The CDR3 DNA reads as TGTGCCAGCAGCTTTTCAGGGGGATACGAGCAGTACTTC.

The chain joins TRBV18 to TRBJ2-7, with D possibly TRBD1 on 8 matching bases. Germline V lookup: CDR1 KGHSH, CDR2 LQKENI. V gave up 1 base and J gave up 7 bases, with 14 bases separating them. This CDR3 has 14 amino acids. CDR3 coding DNA: TGTGCCAGCTCACCACTGGGGGGGACAGGTGAGCAGTACTTC. This gives the protein CASSPLGGTGEQYF.

As for this clone: The same CDR3 can be traced to other DNA sequences in this sample. V is TRBV11-2 and J is TRBJ2-7; tentative D call: TRBD2 (5 bases). This CDR3 has 13 amino acids. CDR1 is SGHAT, CDR2 FQNNGV, per germline. V lost 3 bases and J 0 bases, leaving 6 bases between the germline ends. CDR3 DNA sequence: TGTGCCAGCAGCTTGGGGAGCTCCTACGAGCAGTACTTC. It encodes CASSLGSSYEQYF.

The rearrangement uses TRBV10-3 and TRBJ1-3, with no clear D. Germline CDR1 ENHRY, CDR2 SYGVKD. The CDR3 extends over 12 amino acids. V was cut by 6 bases and J by 3 bases, with 6 bases left in between. The CDR3 region is CAISGGGNTIYF. The DNA for the CDR3 is TGTGCCATCAGCGGAGGTGGAAACACCATATATTTT.

CDR3 sequence reads: CASSPVVGTGVWDYGYTF. The CDR3 DNA sequence: TGTGCCAGCAGTCCGGTAGTTGGGACAGGGGTTTGGGACTATGGCTACACCTTC. The V gene is TRBV27, the J gene TRBJ1-2; 10 bases align to TRBD1. The CDR3 is 18 residues long. V lost 5 bases and J lost 3; bases outside the gene matches: 15. Per the germline V gene, CDR1 is MNHEY and CDR2 is SMNVEV (reference sequence).

As to this clone: The same CDR3 is also encoded by other DNA sequences in this sample. Written as DNA, the CDR3 is TGTGCCAGCCGGGGACAGGGGGCAGGCAACTATGGCTACACCTTC. Protein sequence: CASRGQGAGNYGYTF. The V and J genes are TRBV6-1 and TRBJ1-2; 12 nucleotides match TRBD1. Germline loops: CDR1 MNHNS, CDR2 SASEGT. After removal of 8 bases from V and 2 bases from J, the junction contained 6 bases not matched to a gene. The CDR3 extends over 15 amino acids.

Of note for this clone: At the DNA level, this CDR3 is encoded by other sequences in the same sample as well. The chain employs TRBV7-2 and TRBJ2-7; 11 nucleotides agree with TRBD1. V gave up 3 bases and J gave up 2 bases; unmatched junction bases: 6. The CDR3 runs 16 residues. Germline loops: CDR1 SGHTA, CDR2 FQGNSA. The CDR3 coding sequence is TGTGCCAGCAGCTTTTCCTCGGGACAGGGGGCCTACGAGCAGTACTTC. The encoded protein is CASSFSSGQGAYEQYF.

The chain joins TRBV29-1 to TRBJ1-4, with unresolved D. V was shortened by 0 bases and J by 5 bases, with 7 bases between the two germline ends. CDR1 is SQVTM, CDR2 ANQGSEA, per germline. This CDR3 comprises 13 residues. In DNA, the CDR3 is TGCAGCGTTGAAGATCACTTAAATGAAAAACTGTTTTTT. Translation: CSVEDHLNEKLFF.

The table lists this clone with a few counts. V gene TRBV5-1 combines with J gene TRBJ2-1; the D gene is possibly TRBD2 (7 bases). Germline CDR1 and CDR2: SGHRS and YFSETQ. The CDR3 runs 16 residues. V was pared by 2 bases and J by 2 bases, with 14 bases between. The DNA for the CDR3 is TGCGCCAGCAGCTTCCCTGGGGAGGGGGCCTACAATGAGCAGTTCTTC. It codes for CASSFPGEGAYNEQFF. Using reference TRBV5-1 and TRBJ2-1 for the parts outside the CDR3, the full variable domain is KAGVTQTPRYLIKTRGQQVTLSCSPISGHRSVSWYQQTPGQGLQFLFEYFSETQRNKGNFPGRFSGRQFSNSRSEMNVSTLELGDSALYLCASSFPGEGAYNEQFFGPGTRLTVL.

The chain combines TRBV7-6 with TRBJ2-5; weak D call: TRBD2 (5 bases). This CDR3 comprises 15 residues. V gave up 2 bases and J gave up 3 bases, with 13 bases separating them. CDR1 is SGHVS, CDR2 FNYEAQ, per germline. This chain's CDR3 is CASSLLAKAKETQYF. The CDR3 DNA sequence: TGTGCCAGCAGCTTACTAGCCAAAGCGAAAGAGACCCAGTACTTC.

V is TRBV28 and J is TRBJ2-3; D is unclear. V gave up 6 bases and J gave up 4 bases, with 20 bases separating them. The CDR3 contains 16 residues. Per the germline V gene, CDR1 is MDHEN and CDR2 is SYDVKM. CDR3 in DNA: TGTGCCAGCAGACCCGGCCTAGGTCCCCTCCCAGATACGCAGTATTTT. It codes for CASRPGLGPLPDTQYF.

The chain carries TRBV28 and TRBJ2-1, with 9 bases matching TRBD2. V dropped 5 bases and J dropped 3; count of bases not matched to a gene: 5. This CDR3 has 15 residues. Germline V CDR1 and CDR2: MDHEN, SYDVKM. The CDR3 loop reads CASSPSGGFYNEQFF. The CDR3 DNA sequence: TGTGCCAGCAGTCCGAGCGGGGGGTTCTACAATGAGCAGTTCTTC.

The chain recombines TRBV2 with TRBJ2-1; 15 bases are shared with TRBD2. Germline V lookup: CDR1 SNHLY, CDR2 FYNNEI. After removal of 7 bases from V and 13 bases from J, the junction contained 5 bases not matched to a gene. The CDR3 consists of 13 residues. The CDR3 protein is CASTGLAGGRQFF. The CDR3 coding sequence is TGTGCCAGCACTGGACTAGCGGGGGGGCGACAGTTCTTC.

V usage is TRBV2 and J usage is TRBJ2-2; 7 bases match TRBD1. Germline CDR1 SNHLY, CDR2 FYNNEI. The ends lost 4 bases at V and 3 bases at J; junction bases unmatched: 5. CDR3 length equals 15 residues. The CDR3 region is CASSARDRYTGELFF. The DNA of the CDR3 is TGTGCCAGCAGTGCCCGGGACAGATACACCGGGGAGCTGTTTTTT.

The rearrangement links TRBV30 to TRBJ1-1, with a possible D match to TRBD1 (5 bases). There are 13 residues in the CDR3. V was shortened by 3 bases and J by 7 bases, with 15 bases between the two germline ends. Germline CDR1 is GTSNPN and CDR2 is SVGIG (reference sequence). CDR3 in amino acids: CAWSQGWDFEAFF. The CDR3, as DNA: TGTGCCTGGAGCCAGGGATGGGATTTTGAAGCTTTCTTT.

The gene calls are TRBV19 and TRBJ1-2, with 7 bases identical to TRBD1. V gave up 5 bases and J gave up 8 bases; unmatched junction bases: 8. CDR1 is LNHDA, CDR2 SQIVND, per germline (reference sequence). The CDR3 runs 13 residues. For the CDR3, the DNA is TGTGCCAGTAGTTCAGACAGGGACCGAGGCTACACCTTC. Protein: CASSSDRDRGYTF.

The rearrangement joins TRBV28 to TRBJ1-2; D remains unclear. V was trimmed by 4 bases and J by 6 bases, leaving 6 bases between them. Germline CDR1 is MDHEN and CDR2 is SYDVKM. There are 11 residues in the CDR3. The CDR3 DNA is TGTGCCAGCAGTTACACGAATGGCTACACCTTC. Its protein product is CASSYTNGYTF.

The V gene is TRBV7-9, the J gene TRBJ2-3; D might be TRBD2 (5 bases). The CDR3 is 14 amino acids. Germline values: CDR1 SEHNR, CDR2 FQNEAQ (reference sequence). With 3 bases removed from V and 0 bases from J, the gap between germline ends came to 7 bases. The CDR3 DNA is TGTGCCAGCAGCTTGGAGCGGAGCACAGATACGCAGTATTTT. Its translation: CASSLERSTDTQYF.

This chain connects TRBV4-1 to TRBJ2-5; TRBD2 might be the D (5 bases). This CDR3 is built from 18 residues. The ends were cut back, 1 base at V and 5 bases at J, with 23 bases in the middle. The germline V gene has CDR1 MGHRA and CDR2 YSYEKL. DNA of the CDR3: TGCGCCAGCAGCCAAGGCCCTCCTAGGTGGGGAGCGGAGGAGACCCAGTACTTC. Translated: CASSQGPPRWGAEETQYF.

DNA for the CDR3: TGCGCCAGCAGCTTAAACAGGGTTGGCTACACCTTC. Protein sequence: CASSLNRVGYTF. V and J are TRBV5-1 and TRBJ1-2; a possible D gene is TRBD1 (6 bases). Germline loops: CDR1 SGHRS, CDR2 YFSETQ. Deletions cut 2 bases from V and 7 bases from J, with 9 bases between. The CDR3 length is 12 residues.